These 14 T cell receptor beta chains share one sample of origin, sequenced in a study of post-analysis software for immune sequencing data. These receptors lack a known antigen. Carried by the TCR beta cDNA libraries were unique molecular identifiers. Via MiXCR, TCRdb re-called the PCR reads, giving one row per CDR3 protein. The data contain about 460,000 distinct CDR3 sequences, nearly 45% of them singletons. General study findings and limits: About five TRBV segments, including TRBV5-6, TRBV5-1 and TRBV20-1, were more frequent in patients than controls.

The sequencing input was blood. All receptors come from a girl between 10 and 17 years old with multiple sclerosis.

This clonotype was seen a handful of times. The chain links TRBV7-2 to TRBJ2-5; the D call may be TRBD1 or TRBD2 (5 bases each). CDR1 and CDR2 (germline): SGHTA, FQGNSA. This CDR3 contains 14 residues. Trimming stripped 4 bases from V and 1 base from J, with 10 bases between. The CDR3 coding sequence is TGTGCCAGCAGCTGGGGGACGGGCCAAGAGACCCAGTACTTC. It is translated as CASSWGTGQETQYF.

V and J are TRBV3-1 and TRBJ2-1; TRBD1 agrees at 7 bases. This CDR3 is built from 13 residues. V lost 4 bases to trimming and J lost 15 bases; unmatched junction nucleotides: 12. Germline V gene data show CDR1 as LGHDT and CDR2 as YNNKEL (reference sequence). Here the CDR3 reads CASSPRDSPPRFF. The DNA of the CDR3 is TGTGCCAGCAGCCCCCGGGACAGCCCTCCTCGGTTCTTC.

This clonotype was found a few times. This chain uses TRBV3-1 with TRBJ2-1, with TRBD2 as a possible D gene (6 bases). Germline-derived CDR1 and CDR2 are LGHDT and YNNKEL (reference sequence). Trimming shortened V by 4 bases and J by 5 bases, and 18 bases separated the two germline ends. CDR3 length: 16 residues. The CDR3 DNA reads TGTGCCAGCAGCCCGGAGGGGTTGGGGGTTGACAATGAGCAGTTCTTC. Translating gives CASSPEGLGVDNEQFF.

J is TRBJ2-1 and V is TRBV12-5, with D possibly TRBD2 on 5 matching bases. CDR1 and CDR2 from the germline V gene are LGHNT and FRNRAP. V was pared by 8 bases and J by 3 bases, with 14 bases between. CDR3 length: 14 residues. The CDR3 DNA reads TGTGCTAGTTGCTTGGACTGGAACTACAATGAGCAGTTCTTC. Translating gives CASCLDWNYNEQFF. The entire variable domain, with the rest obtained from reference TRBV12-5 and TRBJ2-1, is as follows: DARVTQTPRHKVTEMGQEVTMRCQPILGHNTVFWYRQTMMQGLELLAYFRNRAPLDDSGMPKDRFSAEMPDATLATLKIQPSEPRDSAVYFCASCLDWNYNEQFFGPGTRLTVL.

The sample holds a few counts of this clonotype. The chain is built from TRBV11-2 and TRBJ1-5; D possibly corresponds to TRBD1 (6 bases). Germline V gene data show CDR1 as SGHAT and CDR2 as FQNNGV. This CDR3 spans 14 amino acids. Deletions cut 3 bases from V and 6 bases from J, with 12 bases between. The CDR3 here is CASSLGQTLQPQHF. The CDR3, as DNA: TGTGCCAGCAGCTTGGGACAAACCCTTCAGCCCCAGCATTTT.

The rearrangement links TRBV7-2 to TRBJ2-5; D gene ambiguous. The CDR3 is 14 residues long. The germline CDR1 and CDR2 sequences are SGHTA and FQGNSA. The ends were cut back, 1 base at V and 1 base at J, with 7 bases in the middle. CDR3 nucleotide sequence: TGTGCCAGCAGCTTAGTAGCCTTCCAAGAGACCCAGTACTTC. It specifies CASSLVAFQETQYF.

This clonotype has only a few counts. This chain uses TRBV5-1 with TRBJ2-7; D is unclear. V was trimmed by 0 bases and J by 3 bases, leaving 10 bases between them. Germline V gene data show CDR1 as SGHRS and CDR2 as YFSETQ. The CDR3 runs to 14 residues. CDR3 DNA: TGCGCCAGCAGCTTGGGGCCCTACAGCTACGAGCAGTACTTC. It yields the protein CASSLGPYSYEQYF.

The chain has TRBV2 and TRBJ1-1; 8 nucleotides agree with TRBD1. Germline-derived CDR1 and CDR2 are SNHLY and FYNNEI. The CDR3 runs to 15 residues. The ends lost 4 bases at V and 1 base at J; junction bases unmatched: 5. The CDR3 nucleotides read TGTGCCAGCAGTGGAGGACAGGGCGGGAACACTGAAGCTTTCTTT. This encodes CASSGGQGGNTEAFF. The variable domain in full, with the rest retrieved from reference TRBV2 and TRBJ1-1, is EPEVTQTPSHQVTQMGQEVILRCVPISNHLYFYWYRQILGQKVEFLVSFYNNEISEKSEIFDDQFSVERPDGSNFTLKIRSTKLEDSAMYFCASSGGQGGNTEAFFGQGTRLTVV.

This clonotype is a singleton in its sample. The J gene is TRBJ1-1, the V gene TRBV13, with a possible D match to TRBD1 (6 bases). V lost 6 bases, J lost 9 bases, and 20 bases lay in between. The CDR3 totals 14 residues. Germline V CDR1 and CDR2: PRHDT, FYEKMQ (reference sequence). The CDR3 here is CASSWRGQSPQAFF. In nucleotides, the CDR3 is TGTGCCAGCAGTTGGAGGGGACAAAGCCCTCAAGCTTTCTTT.

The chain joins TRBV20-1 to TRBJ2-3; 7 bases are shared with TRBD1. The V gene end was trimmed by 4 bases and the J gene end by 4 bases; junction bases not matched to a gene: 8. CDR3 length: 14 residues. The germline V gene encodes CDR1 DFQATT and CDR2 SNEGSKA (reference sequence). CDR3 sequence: CSAKTGWGADTQYF. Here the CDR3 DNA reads TGCAGTGCTAAGACAGGGTGGGGAGCAGATACGCAGTATTTT.

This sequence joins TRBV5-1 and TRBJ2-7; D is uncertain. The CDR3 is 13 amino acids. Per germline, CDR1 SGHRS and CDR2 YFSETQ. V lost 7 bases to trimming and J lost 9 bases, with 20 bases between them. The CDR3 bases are TGCGCCAGCCGACCCCCCGAAGGTCGCGGGCAGTACTTC. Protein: CASRPPEGRGQYF.

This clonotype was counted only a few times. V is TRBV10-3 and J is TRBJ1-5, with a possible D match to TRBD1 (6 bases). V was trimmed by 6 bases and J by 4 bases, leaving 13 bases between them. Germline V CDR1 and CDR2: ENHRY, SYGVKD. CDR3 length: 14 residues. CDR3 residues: CAIRDSLTNQPQHF. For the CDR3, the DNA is TGTGCCATCAGGGACAGCCTGACAAATCAGCCCCAGCATTTT.

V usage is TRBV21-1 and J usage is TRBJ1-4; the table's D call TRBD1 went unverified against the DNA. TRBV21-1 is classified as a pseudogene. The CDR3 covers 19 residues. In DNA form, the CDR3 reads TGTGCCAGCAGCAAACCCGCCGGACAGGGGCGGCCCACTAATGAAAAACTGTTTTTT. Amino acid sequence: CASSKPAGQGRPTNEKLFF.

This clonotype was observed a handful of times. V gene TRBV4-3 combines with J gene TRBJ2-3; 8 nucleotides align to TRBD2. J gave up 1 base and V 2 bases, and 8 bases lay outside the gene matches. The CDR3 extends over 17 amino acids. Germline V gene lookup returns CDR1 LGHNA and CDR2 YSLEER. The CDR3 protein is CASSQSLAVYGTDTQYF. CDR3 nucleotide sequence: TGCGCCAGCAGCCAATCACTAGCGGTTTACGGCACAGATACGCAGTATTTT.